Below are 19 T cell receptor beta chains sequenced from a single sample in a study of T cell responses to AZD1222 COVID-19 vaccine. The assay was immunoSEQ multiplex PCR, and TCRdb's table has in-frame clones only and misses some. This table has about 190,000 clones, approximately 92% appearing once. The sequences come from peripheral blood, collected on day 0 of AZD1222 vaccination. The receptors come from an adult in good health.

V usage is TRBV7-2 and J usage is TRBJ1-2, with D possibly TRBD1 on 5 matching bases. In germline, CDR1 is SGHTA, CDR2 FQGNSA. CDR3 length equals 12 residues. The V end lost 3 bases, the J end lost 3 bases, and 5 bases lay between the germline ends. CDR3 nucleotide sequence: TGTGCCAGCAGCTTCAGGGACTATGGCTACACCTTC. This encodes CASSFRDYGYTF.

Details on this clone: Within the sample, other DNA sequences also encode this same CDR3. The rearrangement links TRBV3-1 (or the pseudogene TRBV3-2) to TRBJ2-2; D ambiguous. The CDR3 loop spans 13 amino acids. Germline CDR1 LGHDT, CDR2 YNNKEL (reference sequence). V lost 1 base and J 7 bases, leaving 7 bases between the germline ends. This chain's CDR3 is CASSQVSSGELFF. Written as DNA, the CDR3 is TGTGCCAGCAGCCAAGTCTCTAGCGGGGAGCTGTTTTTT.

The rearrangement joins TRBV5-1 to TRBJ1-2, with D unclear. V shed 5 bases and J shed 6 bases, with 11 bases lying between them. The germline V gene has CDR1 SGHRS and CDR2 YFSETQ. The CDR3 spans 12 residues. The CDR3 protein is CASRVPTDGYTF. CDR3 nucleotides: TGCGCCAGCAGGGTGCCTACAGATGGCTACACCTTC.

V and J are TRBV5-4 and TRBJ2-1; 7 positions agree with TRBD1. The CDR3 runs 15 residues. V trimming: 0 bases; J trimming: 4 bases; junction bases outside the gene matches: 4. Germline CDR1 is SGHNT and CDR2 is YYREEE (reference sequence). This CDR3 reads CASSLGDRSYNEQFF. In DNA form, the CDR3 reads TGTGCCAGCAGCTTGGGGGACAGATCATACAATGAGCAGTTCTTC. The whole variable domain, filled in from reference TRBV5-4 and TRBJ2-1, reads ETGVTQSPTHLIKTRGQQVTLRCSSQSGHNTVSWYQQALGQGPQFIFQYYREEENGRGNFPPRFSGLQFPNYSSELNVNALELDDSALYLCASSLGDRSYNEQFFGPGTRLTVL.

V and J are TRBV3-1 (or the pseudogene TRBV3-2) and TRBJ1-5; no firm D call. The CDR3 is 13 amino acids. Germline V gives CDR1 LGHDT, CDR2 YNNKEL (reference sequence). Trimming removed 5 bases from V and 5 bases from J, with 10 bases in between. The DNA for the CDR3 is TGTGCCAGCAGCTTAGGAAGGGATCAGCCCCAGCATTTT. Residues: CASSLGRDQPQHF.

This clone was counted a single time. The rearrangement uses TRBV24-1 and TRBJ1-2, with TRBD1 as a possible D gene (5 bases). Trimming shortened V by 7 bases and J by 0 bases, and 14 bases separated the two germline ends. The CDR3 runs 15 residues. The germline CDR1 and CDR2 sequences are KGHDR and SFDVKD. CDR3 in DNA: TGTGCCACCAGCGCTGGACAACCCACTAACTATGGCTACACCTTC. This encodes CATSAGQPTNYGYTF.

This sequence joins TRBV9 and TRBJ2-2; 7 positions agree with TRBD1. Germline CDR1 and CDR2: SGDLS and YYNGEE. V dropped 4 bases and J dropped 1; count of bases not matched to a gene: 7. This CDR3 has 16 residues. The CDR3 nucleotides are TGTGCCAGCAGCCTGTCCGGGACAGTGAACACCGGGGAGCTGTTTTTT. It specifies CASSLSGTVNTGELFF. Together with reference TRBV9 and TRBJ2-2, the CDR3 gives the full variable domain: DSGVTQTPKHLITATGQRVTLRCSPRSGDLSVYWYQQSLDQGLQFLIQYYNGEERAKGNILERFSAQQFPDLHSELNLSSLELGDSALYFCASSLSGTVNTGELFFGEGSRLTVL.

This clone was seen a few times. CDR3 sequence reads: CASSQGVREKLFF. CDR3 DNA sequence: TGTGCCAGCAGCCAGGGGGTCAGGGAAAAACTGTTTTTT. The chain joins TRBV7-8 to TRBJ1-4, with 7 nucleotides matching TRBD1. The CDR3 contains 13 residues. Germline V lookup: CDR1 SGHVS, CDR2 FQNEAQ. Germline trimming cut 5 bases from V and 8 bases from J; bases unmatched to any gene: 5. Complete variable domain (other parts from reference TRBV7-8 and TRBJ1-4): GAGVSQSPRYKVAKRGQDVALRCDPISGHVSLFWYQQALGQGPEFLTYFQNEAQLDKSGLPSDRFFAERPEGSVSTLKIQRTQQEDSAVYLCASSQGVREKLFFGSGTQLSVL.

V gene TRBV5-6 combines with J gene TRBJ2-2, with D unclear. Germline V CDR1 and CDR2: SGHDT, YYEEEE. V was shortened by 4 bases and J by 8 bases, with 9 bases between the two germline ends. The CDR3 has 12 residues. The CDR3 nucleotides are TGTGCCAGCAGCCTTTCTGCTGGGGAGCTGTTTTTT. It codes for CASSLSAGELFF.

The CDR3 spells CASSPGQGRRQPQHF. CDR3 sequence (DNA): TGTGCCAGCAGCCCCGGACAGGGAAGGCGTCAGCCCCAGCATTTT. J is TRBJ1-5 and V is TRBV27, with 8 bases lining up with TRBD1. The CDR3 totals 15 residues. Per the germline V gene, CDR1 is MNHEY and CDR2 is SMNVEV (reference sequence). V dropped 6 bases and J dropped 6; count of bases not matched to a gene: 10.

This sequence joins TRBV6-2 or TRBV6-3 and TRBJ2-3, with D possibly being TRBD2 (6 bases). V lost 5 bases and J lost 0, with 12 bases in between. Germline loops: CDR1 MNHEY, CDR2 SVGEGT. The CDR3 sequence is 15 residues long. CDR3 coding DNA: TGTGCCAGCAGTCCAGCCGGGACTAGCACAGATACGCAGTATTTT. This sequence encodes CASSPAGTSTDTQYF.

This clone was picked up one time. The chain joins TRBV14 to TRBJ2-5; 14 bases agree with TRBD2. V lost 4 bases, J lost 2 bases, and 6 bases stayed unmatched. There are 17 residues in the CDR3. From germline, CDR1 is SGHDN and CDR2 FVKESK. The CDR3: CASSPMGLAGEQETQYF. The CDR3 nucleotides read TGTGCCAGCAGCCCTATGGGACTAGCGGGGGAGCAAGAGACCCAGTACTTC. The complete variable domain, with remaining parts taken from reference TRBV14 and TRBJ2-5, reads EAGVTQFPSHSVIEKGQTVTLRCDPISGHDNLYWYRRVMGKEIKFLLHFVKESKQDESGMPNNRFLAERTGGTYSTLKVQPAELEDSGVYFCASSPMGLAGEQETQYFGPGTRLLVL.

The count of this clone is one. CDR3 protein: CASSLEEGSTEAFF. CDR3 DNA sequence: TGTGCCAGCAGCTTAGAGGAGGGAAGCACTGAAGCTTTCTTT. This rearrangement joins TRBV7-8 to TRBJ1-1; D unclear. Germline V gene sequence: CDR1 SGHVS, CDR2 FQNEAQ. V was cut by 1 base and J by 4 bases, with 10 bases left in between. The CDR3 is 14 residues long. The full variable domain, in which reference TRBV7-8 and TRBJ1-1 provide the parts outside the CDR3, is GAGVSQSPRYKVAKRGQDVALRCDPISGHVSLFWYQQALGQGPEFLTYFQNEAQLDKSGLPSDRFFAERPEGSVSTLKIQRTQQEDSAVYLCASSLEEGSTEAFFGQGTRLTVV.

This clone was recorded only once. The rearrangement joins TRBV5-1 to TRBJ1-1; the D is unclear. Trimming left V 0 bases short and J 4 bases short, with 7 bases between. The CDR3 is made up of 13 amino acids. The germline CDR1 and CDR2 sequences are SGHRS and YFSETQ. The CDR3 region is CASSLGEGTEAFF. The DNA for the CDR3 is TGCGCCAGCAGCTTGGGGGAGGGCACTGAAGCTTTCTTT. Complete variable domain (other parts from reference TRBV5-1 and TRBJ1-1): KAGVTQTPRYLIKTRGQQVTLSCSPISGHRSVSWYQQTPGQGLQFLFEYFSETQRNKGNFPGRFSGRQFSNSRSEMNVSTLELGDSALYLCASSLGEGTEAFFGQGTRLTVV.

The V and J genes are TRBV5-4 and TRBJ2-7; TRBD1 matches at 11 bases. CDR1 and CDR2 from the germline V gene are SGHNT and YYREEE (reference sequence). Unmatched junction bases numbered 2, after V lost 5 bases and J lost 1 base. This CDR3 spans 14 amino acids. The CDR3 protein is CASRWDRGSYEQYF. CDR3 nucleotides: TGTGCCAGCAGATGGGACAGGGGGTCCTACGAGCAGTACTTC. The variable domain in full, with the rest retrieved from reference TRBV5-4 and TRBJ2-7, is ETGVTQSPTHLIKTRGQQVTLRCSSQSGHNTVSWYQQALGQGPQFIFQYYREEENGRGNFPPRFSGLQFPNYSSELNVNALELDDSALYLCASRWDRGSYEQYFGPGTRLTVT.

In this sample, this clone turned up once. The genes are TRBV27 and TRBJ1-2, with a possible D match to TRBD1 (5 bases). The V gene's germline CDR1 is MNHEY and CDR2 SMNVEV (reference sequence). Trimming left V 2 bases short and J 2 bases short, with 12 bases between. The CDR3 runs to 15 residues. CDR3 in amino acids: CASSLKGVLNYGYTF. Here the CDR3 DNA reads TGTGCCAGCAGTTTAAAAGGGGTACTCAACTATGGCTACACCTTC.

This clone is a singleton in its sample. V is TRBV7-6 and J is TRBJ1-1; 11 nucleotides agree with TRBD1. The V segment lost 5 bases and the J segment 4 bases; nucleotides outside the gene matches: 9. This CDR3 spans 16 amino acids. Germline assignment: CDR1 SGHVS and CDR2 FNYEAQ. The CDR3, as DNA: TGTGCCAGCAGCCACCGGGACAGGGGGTTTGGCACTGAAGCTTTCTTT. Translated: CASSHRDRGFGTEAFF.

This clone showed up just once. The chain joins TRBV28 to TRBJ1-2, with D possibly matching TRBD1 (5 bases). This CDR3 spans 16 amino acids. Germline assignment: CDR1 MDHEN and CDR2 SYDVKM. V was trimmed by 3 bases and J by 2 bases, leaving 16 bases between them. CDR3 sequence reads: CASSFPAAGTNYGYTF. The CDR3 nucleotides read TGTGCCAGCAGTTTTCCGGCGGCCGGGACGAACTATGGCTACACCTTC.

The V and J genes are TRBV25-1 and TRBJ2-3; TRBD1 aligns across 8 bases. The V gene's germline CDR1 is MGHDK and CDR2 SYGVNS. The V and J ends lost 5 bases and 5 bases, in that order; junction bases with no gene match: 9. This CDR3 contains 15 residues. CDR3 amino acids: CASSKTDRVVDTQYF. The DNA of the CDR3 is TGTGCCAGCAGTAAAACGGACAGGGTTGTAGATACGCAGTATTTT.